The next 13 T cell receptor beta chains were all read from a single sample in a study of beta chain features in type 1 diabetes. Since all of the isolated RNA was reverse transcribed, expressed TCRB transcripts were what got sequenced. TCRdb keeps only in-frame clones here, not all; method: immunoSEQ multiplex PCR. The sample yields under 500,000 clones, 30% seen once. Sequenced material: naive CD4+ T cells from blood. The receptors shown here come from a man aged 18 to 29 in good health.

This clone occurred a few times. The rearrangement uses TRBV15 and TRBJ1-5, with no clear D. The CDR3 consists of 16 residues. Germline V gives CDR1 LNHNV, CDR2 YYDKDF (reference sequence). Deletions cut 0 bases from V and 2 bases from J, with 11 bases between. For the CDR3, the DNA is TGTGCCACCAGCAGAGATCATCCCTTGGGCAATCAGCCCCAGCATTTT. Its protein product is CATSRDHPLGNQPQHF. Filled out from reference TRBV15 and TRBJ1-5, the complete variable domain reads DAMVIQNPRYQVTQFGKPVTLSCSQTLNHNVMYWYQQKSSQAPKLLFHYYDKDFNNEADTPDNFQSRRPNTSFCFLDIRSPGLGDTAMYLCATSRDHPLGNQPQHFGDGTRLSIL.

This clone turned up a few times. The V call is TRBV15, the J call TRBJ2-7; 9 nucleotides align to TRBD1. The germline CDR1 and CDR2 sequences are LNHNV and YYDKDF (reference sequence). This CDR3 region has 17 residues. The junction had 10 bases not matched to a gene; V was cut back by 0 bases and J by 4 bases. The CDR3 protein is CATSRDILTGGAYEQYF. The CDR3 DNA reads as TGTGCCACCAGCAGAGATATCCTGACAGGGGGTGCGTACGAGCAGTACTTC.

This clone was counted between two and nine times. The genes are TRBV27 and TRBJ2-3, with 7 bases aligning to TRBD2. CDR3 length: 17 residues. Germline CDR1 reads MNHEY; CDR2 reads SMNVEV (reference sequence). The V and J ends lost 4 bases and 4 bases, in that order; junction bases with no gene match: 14. For the CDR3, the DNA is TGTGCCAGCAGTTCGATACTTGGGGGAGGGCTCGCAGATACGCAGTATTTT. Translated: CASSSILGGGLADTQYF.

The chain couples TRBV30 to TRBJ1-2, with D possibly TRBD1 on 5 matching bases. Germline lookup yields CDR1 GTSNPN and CDR2 SVGIG (reference sequence). This CDR3 contains 13 residues. V dropped 3 bases and J dropped 8 bases, with 16 bases sitting between them. The CDR3 region has the DNA TGTGCCTGGAGCCGCCGGGGCCGAGACGGCTACACCTTC. Its protein product is CAWSRRGRDGYTF.

This chain uses TRBV7-8 with TRBJ2-7; D might be TRBD2 (5 bases). V lost 5 bases and J lost 5, with 22 bases in between. Germline values: CDR1 SGHVS, CDR2 FQNEAQ. This CDR3 has 16 residues. The CDR3 is CASSPSRLTQKHEQYF. CDR3 nucleotide sequence: TGTGCCAGCAGCCCGTCCCGACTAACCCAAAAACACGAGCAGTACTTC.

This clone was counted a few times. The chain has TRBV2 and TRBJ2-7; D call uncertain. Looked up from germline, CDR1 is SNHLY and CDR2 is FYNNEI. The CDR3 is 14 residues long. With 7 bases removed from V and 0 bases from J, the gap between germline ends came to 13 bases. The CDR3, as DNA: TGTGCCAGCACCCCTGGACGAAACTCCTACGAGCAGTACTTC. Protein: CASTPGRNSYEQYF.

J is TRBJ1-2 and V is TRBV4-3; 7 nucleotides match TRBD1. V trimming: 4 bases; J trimming: 8 bases; junction bases outside the gene matches: 1. This CDR3 has 11 amino acids. From germline, CDR1 is LGHNA and CDR2 YSLEER. The CDR3 sequence is CASSRDSGYTF. DNA for the CDR3: TGCGCCAGCAGCCGGGACAGCGGCTACACCTTC.

The CDR3 loop is CASSFGLAGGDTQYF. The CDR3 bases are TGTGCCAGCAGCTTTGGACTAGCGGGAGGAGATACGCAGTATTTT. The chain has TRBV9 and TRBJ2-3; 14 bases match TRBD2. Trimming took 4 bases from V and 5 from J; bases not matched to a gene: 3. Germline loops: CDR1 SGDLS, CDR2 YYNGEE. This CDR3 contains 15 residues.

This chain connects TRBV6-1 to TRBJ2-7; 7 nucleotides match TRBD1. Germline CDR1 MNHNS, CDR2 SASEGT. The CDR3 runs 14 residues. Trimming removed 2 bases from V and 7 bases from J; junction bases left unmatched: 8. The CDR3: CASSERTGSPEQYF. Written as DNA, the CDR3 is TGTGCCAGCAGTGAAAGGACAGGTAGCCCTGAGCAGTACTTC.

This clone came up a few times. The CDR3 reads CASSRRQGARETQYF. The CDR3 nucleotides are TGTGCCAGCAGCCGCCGACAGGGGGCCAGGGAGACCCAGTACTTC. The chain combines TRBV7-9 with TRBJ2-5; 10 positions match TRBD1. Germline loops: CDR1 SEHNR, CDR2 FQNEAQ (reference sequence). With 5 bases clipped from V and 5 bases from J, the junction kept 8 bases outside the gene matches. CDR3 size: 15 residues.

This clone was detected only a few times. The V call is TRBV14, the J call TRBJ1-2; 7 nucleotides line up with TRBD1. Trimming cost V 4 bases and J 4 bases; bases outside gene matches: 3. The CDR3 runs to 13 residues. Germline loops: CDR1 SGHDN, CDR2 FVKESK. The CDR3 DNA is TGTGCCAGCAGCCCAGGGGGGAGCTATGGCTACACCTTC. Translating it yields CASSPGGSYGYTF.

This rearrangement joins TRBV28 to TRBJ1-2; D uncertain. The CDR3 covers 13 residues. The V end was cut by 8 bases, the J end by 5 bases, with 15 bases between. Germline V lookup: CDR1 MDHEN, CDR2 SYDVKM. The CDR3 sequence is CASEAGVEYGYTF. The CDR3 DNA sequence: TGTGCCAGCGAAGCAGGTGTAGAGTATGGCTACACCTTC.

This clone was detected a few times. This chain links TRBV29-1 with TRBJ1-1; D is undetermined. The CDR3 has 13 residues. The V end lost 7 bases, the J end lost 0 bases, and 12 bases lay between the germline ends. Germline CDR1 SQVTM, CDR2 ANQGSEA. Here the CDR3 DNA reads TGCAGCGCCACCCTGGGGATGAACACTGAAGCTTTCTTT. It specifies CSATLGMNTEAFF.